These 17 T cell receptor beta chains were all obtained from the same sample, sequenced in a study of beta chain features in type 1 diabetes. Every isolated RNA sample was fully reverse transcribed, so sequencing captured expressed TCRB transcripts. This table comes from immunoSEQ multiplex PCR, and its TCRdb copy is limited to in-frame clones, with some not included. The table records 350,000 to 450,000 clones, less than 15% of them present only once. The sample taken for sequencing was naive CD4+ T cells from blood. The source of these receptors is a woman under 30 in good health.

J is TRBJ2-1 and V is TRBV6-1, with TRBD2 identical over 9 bases. Per germline, CDR1 MNHNS and CDR2 SASEGT. The CDR3 sequence is 15 residues long. Trimming cost V 2 bases and J 9 bases; bases outside gene matches: 8. The CDR3 DNA sequence: TGTGCCAGCAGTGAATACCGGGCGGGAGGGGTTGAGCAGTTCTTC. As protein: CASSEYRAGGVEQFF.

This clone was observed a handful of times. The chain carries TRBV7-9 and TRBJ1-5; D might be TRBD1 (6 bases). The length of the CDR3 is 16 residues. V dropped 5 bases and J dropped 7 bases, with 21 bases sitting between them. Germline lookup yields CDR1 SEHNR and CDR2 FQNEAQ (reference sequence). The CDR3 here is CASSPGGRTEGQPQHF. In DNA, the CDR3 is TGTGCCAGCAGCCCCGGGGGGCGGACGGAGGGGCAGCCCCAGCATTTT.

The J gene is TRBJ2-7, the V gene TRBV7-8; TRBD2 matches at 9 bases. With V trimmed by 0 bases and J by 6 bases, 6 bases remained unmatched. This CDR3 region has 15 residues. The V gene's germline CDR1 is SGHVS and CDR2 FQNEAQ. The CDR3 region is CASSLAWREGPEQYF. The CDR3 DNA reads as TGTGCCAGCAGCTTAGCGTGGCGGGAGGGCCCCGAGCAGTACTTC.

This clone has only a few counts. V and J are TRBV9 and TRBJ1-2; TRBD1 aligns across 7 bases. CDR1 is SGDLS, CDR2 YYNGEE, per germline. The J segment lost 2 bases and the V segment lost 3 bases, leaving 10 bases of the junction unmatched. This CDR3 contains 16 residues. CDR3 region: CASSAQQGLVNYGYTF. In DNA, the CDR3 is TGTGCCAGCAGCGCCCAACAGGGGCTAGTAAACTATGGCTACACCTTC.

This clone appeared a few times. The chain combines TRBV2 with TRBJ2-5; 10 bases line up with TRBD1. The V gene's germline CDR1 is SNHLY and CDR2 FYNNEI. V lost 9 bases to trimming and J lost 5 bases; unmatched junction nucleotides: 6. The CDR3 length is 13 residues. In nucleotides, the CDR3 is TGTGCCAGTTCGACAGGGGGCGAGGAGACCCAGTACTTC. Protein product: CASSTGGEETQYF.

This clone appeared a single time. The rearrangement uses TRBV7-9 and TRBJ2-1, with a possible D match to TRBD1 (6 bases). This CDR3 is built from 13 residues. Germline CDR1 SEHNR, CDR2 FQNEAQ (reference sequence). V gave up 5 bases and J gave up 12 bases, with 17 bases separating them. CDR3 sequence reads: CASSQEGERMQFF. The CDR3 bases are TGTGCCAGCAGCCAAGAGGGGGAGAGAATGCAGTTCTTC.

The chain couples TRBV28 to TRBJ2-1, with 10 bases matching TRBD2. Germline CDR1 is MDHEN and CDR2 is SYDVKM. The CDR3 loop spans 16 amino acids. The V gene end was trimmed by 2 bases and the J gene end by 8 bases; junction bases not matched to a gene: 9. CDR3 coding DNA: TGTGCCAGCAGTTTACAAGGACTAGCGGACAGGTATGAGCAGTTCTTC. This sequence encodes CASSLQGLADRYEQFF.

This clone appeared a few times. V gene TRBV15 combines with J gene TRBJ1-5; no clear D gene. CDR1 is LNHNV, CDR2 YYDKDF, per germline (reference sequence). V lost 0 bases and J 6 bases, leaving 12 bases between the germline ends. The CDR3 covers 15 residues. The CDR3 nucleotides read TGTGCCACCAGCAGAGAGGTGGGTGCAGGTCAGCCCCAGCATTTT. It specifies CATSREVGAGQPQHF.

The chain is built from TRBV6-1 and TRBJ2-7; unclear D gene. The CDR3 consists of 13 residues. The germline CDR1 and CDR2 sequences are MNHNS and SASEGT. Trimming shortened V by 6 bases and J by 2 bases, and 11 bases separated the two germline ends. The CDR3 spells CASSPGDPYEQYF. CDR3 nucleotides: TGTGCCAGCAGCCCCGGAGATCCCTACGAGCAGTACTTC.

The chain has TRBV11-1 and TRBJ1-1; perhaps TRBD1 as D (6 bases). CDR1 and CDR2 (germline): SGHAT, FQDESV (reference sequence). Trimming removed 3 bases from V and 1 base from J, with 21 bases in between. This CDR3 contains 18 residues. The chain's CDR3 is CASSLMGYRVNSNTEAFF. CDR3 sequence (DNA): TGTGCCAGCAGCTTGATGGGGTACAGGGTGAACTCGAACACTGAAGCTTTCTTT.

This clone was observed a handful of times. CDR3 residues: CSVVIAGAIYNEQFF. The CDR3 DNA follows: TGCAGCGTTGTAATAGCGGGAGCCATATACAATGAGCAGTTCTTC. J is TRBJ2-1 and V is TRBV29-1, with 9 bases identical to TRBD2. Unmatched junction bases numbered 8, after V lost 4 bases and J lost 4 bases. This CDR3 comprises 15 residues. From germline, CDR1 is SQVTM and CDR2 ANQGSEA.

Only a few counts were recorded for this clone. The chain employs TRBV6-5 and TRBJ1-5; 9 bases are shared with TRBD1. Germline V lookup: CDR1 MNHEY, CDR2 SVGAGI. The trim removed 5 bases at V and 1 base at J, leaving 3 bases unmatched. This CDR3 comprises 15 residues. The CDR3 here is CASSPGTGSNQPQHF. CDR3 coding DNA: TGTGCCAGCAGTCCCGGGACAGGGAGCAATCAGCCCCAGCATTTT.

V is TRBV7-6 and J is TRBJ2-1, with TRBD1 identical over 11 bases. CDR1 and CDR2 from the germline V gene are SGHVS and FNYEAQ. This CDR3 is built from 17 residues. V gave up 4 bases and J gave up 7 bases; unmatched junction bases: 12. CDR3 loop: CASSSNSGTGGRNEQFF. For the CDR3, the DNA is TGTGCCAGCAGCTCAAATTCCGGGACAGGGGGACGGAATGAGCAGTTCTTC.

V and J are TRBV2 and TRBJ2-1, with TRBD2 matching over 9 bases. This CDR3 region has 15 residues. CDR1 and CDR2 (germline): SNHLY, FYNNEI. The V segment lost 1 base and the J segment 9 bases; nucleotides outside the gene matches: 7. Written as DNA, the CDR3 is TGTGCCAGCAGTGAAGGGGTAGCGGGAGTTGTTGAGCAGTTCTTC. This sequence encodes CASSEGVAGVVEQFF.

This chain connects TRBV28 to TRBJ2-5, with 7 positions matching TRBD2. V lost 5 bases to trimming and J lost 5 bases; unmatched junction nucleotides: 11. The V gene's germline CDR1 is MDHEN and CDR2 SYDVKM. There are 15 residues in the CDR3. CDR3 loop: CASSGGGLPGETQYF. The CDR3 coding sequence is TGTGCCAGCAGTGGGGGGGGACTACCCGGGGAGACCCAGTACTTC. Full variable domain (missing parts from reference TRBV28 and TRBJ2-5): DVKVTQSSRYLVKRTGEKVFLECVQDMDHENMFWYRQDPGLGLRLIYFSYDVKMKEKGDIPEGYSVSREKKERFSLILESASTNQTSMYLCASSGGGLPGETQYFGPGTRLLVL.

This clone was counted only a few times. Other DNA sequences from this sample encode an identical CDR3 as well. The chain is built from TRBV4-1 and TRBJ2-4; TRBD2 matches 9 bases. J gave up 0 bases and V 0 bases, and 3 bases lay outside the gene matches. The CDR3 sequence is 17 residues long. Germline V gene sequence: CDR1 MGHRA, CDR2 YSYEKL. This CDR3 is CASSQDSSGVAKNIQYF. CDR3 nucleotide sequence: TGCGCCAGCAGCCAAGATTCTAGCGGGGTAGCCAAAAACATTCAGTACTTC.

The gene calls are TRBV29-1 and TRBJ2-1; 8 bases fit TRBD2. After removal of 3 bases from V and 5 bases from J, the junction contained 3 bases not matched to a gene. Germline V gene sequence: CDR1 SQVTM, CDR2 ANQGSEA. The CDR3 contains 13 residues. The CDR3 bases are TGCAGCGTTGACCGGGGGGGGGACAATGAGCAGTTCTTC. This translates into CSVDRGGDNEQFF.